A selection of T cell receptor beta chains follows, all from one sample in a study of OX40 agonist ivuxolimab in advanced cancers. The repertoire was sequenced with immunoSEQ multiplex PCR; TCRdb's copy has only in-frame clones and lacks some. This table has under 60,000 clones, 85% to 95% appearing once. Material: CD4+ or CD8+ T cells sorted from blood, obtained in a trial of the OX40 agonist ivuxolimab. The source of these receptors is an adult with an advanced solid tumor such as melanoma, head and neck, liver or kidney cancer. Each CDR3 is given with its conserved first and last residue. A D gene is named only where the DNA matches it firmly. Only some rows state a clone size, as once, few, many or a class for expanded clones.

j_call,cdr3_length,d_call,v_call,clone_size,cdr3_aa,cdr3_nt
TRBJ2-3,14,TRBD1,TRBV19,NA,CASSLGQYTDTQYF,TGTGCCAGTAGTCTGGGACAGTACACAGATACGCAGTATTTT
TRBJ2-1,14,NA,TRBV7-9,NA,CASSFWSGGNEQFF,TGTGCCAGCAGCTTCTGGAGTGGGGGCAATGAGCAGTTCTTC
TRBJ1-1,14,NA,TRBV27,NA,CASSFVGVNTEAFF,TGTGCCAGCAGTTTCGTAGGAGTGAACACTGAAGCTTTCTTT
TRBJ2-5,16,TRBD2,TRBV27,NA,CASSPQLAGVRETQYF,TGTGCCAGCAGTCCGCAACTAGCGGGAGTTAGGGAGACCCAGTACTTC
TRBJ2-2,13,NA,TRBV27,once,CASSLGPTGELFF,TGTGCCAGCAGTTTAGGTCCCACCGGGGAGCTGTTTTTT
TRBJ1-2,15,NA,TRBV28,NA,CASRRTGISNYGYTF,TGTGCCAGCAGACGAACCGGGATCTCTAACTATGGCTACACCTTC
TRBJ1-1,11,NA,TRBV19,NA,CASSGNTEAFF,TGTGCCAGTAGTGGTAACACTGAAGCTTTCTTT
TRBJ1-2,13,NA,TRBV4-2,NA,CASSHTGSWGYTF,TGTGCCAGCAGCCACACAGGGAGCTGGGGCTACACCTTC
TRBJ2-5,17,TRBD2,TRBV7-9,once,CASSLVAGGPFEETQYF,TGTGCCAGCAGCTTAGTGGCGGGAGGGCCTTTTGAGGAGACCCAGTACTTC
TRBJ1-1,11,NA,TRBV10-3,NA,CAAQGGTEAFF,TGTGCCGCCCAAGGGGGAACTGAAGCTTTCTTT
TRBJ1-4,14,NA,TRBV25-1,NA,CASTPGPWDEKLFF,TGTGCCAGCACACCCGGACCGTGGGATGAAAAACTGTTTTTT
TRBJ2-3,21,NA,TRBV14,NA,CASSQEISGRLPGHSTDTQYF,TGTGCCAGCAGCCAAGAGATTTCTGGTCGTCTCCCGGGACATAGCACAGATACGCAGTATTTT
TRBJ2-2,16,NA,TRBV21-1,NA,CASSPTGEGDTGELFF,TGTGCCAGCAGCCCAACCGGGGAGGGCGACACCGGGGAGCTGTTTTTT
TRBJ1-2,11,NA,TRBV6-1,NA,CASSSRVPYTF,TGTGCCAGCAGTAGCCGGGTACCCTACACCTTC
TRBJ1-3,15,NA,TRBV28,once,CASSPLTGTGNTIYF,TGTGCCAGCAGCCCATTGACGGGGACGGGAAACACCATATATTTT
TRBJ2-1,17,TRBD2,TRBV29-1,NA,CSVEVSLLAGAGNEQFF,TGCAGCGTTGAAGTCTCTCTACTAGCGGGGGCCGGGAATGAGCAGTTCTTC
TRBJ2-7,14,NA,TRBV7-8,NA,CASSGPGAAYEQYF,TGTGCCAGCAGCGGCCCGGGCGCAGCCTACGAGCAGTACTTC
TRBJ2-1,17,TRBD2,TRBV5-1,NA,CASSLTSGSNPHNEQFF,TGCGCCAGCAGCTTGACTAGCGGGAGCAATCCCCACAATGAGCAGTTCTTC
TRBJ2-5,13,NA,TRBV4-1,NA,CASSQSNGETQYF,TGCGCCAGCAGCCAATCTAATGGGGAGACCCAGTACTTC
TRBJ2-5,19,TRBD2,TRBV28,NA,CASSYLLAGSGLDQETQYF,TGTGCCAGCAGTTACCTTCTAGCGGGATCGGGCTTGGACCAAGAGACCCAGTACTTC
TRBJ2-1,16,TRBD2,TRBV15,NA,CATSRLAGGPYNEQFF,TGTGCCACCAGCAGATTAGCGGGAGGGCCGTACAATGAGCAGTTCTTC
TRBJ1-5,14,NA,TRBV4-1,NA,CASSPGDSNQPQHF,TGCGCCAGCAGCCCCGGAGATAGCAATCAGCCCCAGCATTTT
TRBJ1-3,15,TRBD1,TRBV14,NA,CASSQLTGPGNTIYF,TGTGCCAGCAGCCAACTGACAGGGCCTGGAAACACCATATATTTT
TRBJ2-2,13,NA,TRBV4-1,NA,CASSYQGTGELFF,TGCGCCAGCAGCTATCAGGGAACTGGGGAGCTGTTTTTT
TRBJ1-1,16,NA,TRBV25-1,NA,CASSEGGRASPKEAFF,TGTGCCAGCAGTGAGGGGGGCAGGGCATCCCCAAAAGAAGCTTTCTTT
TRBJ2-1,13,NA,TRBV9,NA,CASSISPKGEQFF,TGTGCCAGCAGCATTAGTCCCAAGGGAGAGCAGTTCTTC
TRBJ2-1,15,NA,TRBV11-2,NA,CASRFSGRSYNEQFF,TGTGCCAGCCGATTTAGCGGCCGCTCCTACAATGAGCAGTTCTTC
TRBJ2-1,18,TRBD2,TRBV9,NA,CASSVGYATSGPYNEQFF,TGTGCCAGCAGCGTAGGGTATGCTACTAGCGGGCCCTACAATGAGCAGTTCTTC
TRBJ2-7,14,NA,TRBV7-8,NA,CASSLPPRTYEQYF,TGTGCCAGCAGCTTACCCCCGCGAACCTACGAGCAGTACTTC
TRBJ2-2,15,TRBD2,TRBV27,medium-sized,CASRGLASNTGELFF,TGTGCCAGCAGGGGACTAGCGTCGAACACCGGGGAGCTGTTTTTT
TRBJ1-1,16,NA,TRBV19,once,CASRSGTDGDSTEAFF,TGTGCCAGTAGGTCGGGAACAGATGGGGATAGCACTGAAGCTTTCTTT
TRBJ2-7,13,NA,TRBV6-5,NA,CASSYIPGYEQYF,TGTGCCAGCAGTTACATTCCGGGCTACGAGCAGTACTTC